The source of this T cell receptor (beta chain) is a study of blood T cell repertoires in COVID-19. Study at large: T cells, B-cell-depleted T cells, or PBMCs provided the cDNA or gDNA that served as material.

A Seattle source enrolled patients during active infection and followed them longitudinally. After removal of 5 bases from V and 1 base from J, the junction contained 5 bases not matched to a gene. Per germline, CDR1 LNHDA and CDR2 SQIVND (reference sequence). The CDR3 is 14 residues long. The repertoire was sequenced with immunoSEQ multiplex PCR; TCRdb's copy has only in-frame clones and lacks some. The sample consists of approximately 170,000 clones, roughly 80% of them appearing once. The clonotype comes from a woman aged 70 to 79 with COVID-19, enrolled during active disease. Sequencing used peripheral blood. The chain is built from TRBV19 and TRBJ2-7; 7 bases are a match to TRBD2. Written as DNA, the CDR3 is TGTGCCAGTAGTTTTGGCGGGAGTTCCTACGAGCAGTACTTC. Residues: CASSFGGSSYEQYF. Using reference TRBV19 and TRBJ2-7 for the parts outside the CDR3, the full variable domain is DGGITQSPKYLFRKEGQNVTLSCEQNLNHDAMYWYRQDPGQGLRLIYYSQIVNDFQKGDIAEGYSVSREKKESFPLTVTSAQKNPTAFYLCASSFGGSSYEQYFGPGTRLTVT.